These 3 T cell receptor beta chains originate from one sample sequenced in a study of blood T cell repertoires in COVID-19. Measured with immunoSEQ multiplex PCR; TCRdb has only the in-frame clones, and not every one. Of more than 250,000 clones listed, about 82% are singletons. Sequencing was performed on peripheral blood. These receptors all come from a woman in her forties or fifties with acute or convalescent COVID-19.

The chain is built from TRBV27 and TRBJ2-7; possibly TRBD1 for D (5 bases). The CDR3 is 14 residues long. Trimming stripped 1 base from V and 3 bases from J, with 10 bases between. CDR1 is MNHEY, CDR2 SMNVEV, per germline (reference sequence). The CDR3 loop is CASSLFAQVYEQYF. CDR3 in DNA: TGTGCCAGCAGTTTATTTGCACAGGTCTACGAGCAGTACTTC.

V usage is TRBV25-1 and J usage is TRBJ2-7, with TRBD2 identical over 15 bases. Germline V gives CDR1 MGHDK, CDR2 SYGVNS. V dropped 4 bases and J dropped 4; count of bases not matched to a gene: 5. CDR3 size: 16 residues. As DNA, the CDR3 is TGTGCCAGCAGTGGGACTAGCGGGAGGGAGCGGTACGAGCAGTACTTC. This translates into CASSGTSGRERYEQYF.

The rearrangement uses TRBV5-4 and TRBJ1-5, with D perhaps matching TRBD1 (6 bases). Germline V gene data show CDR1 as SGHNT and CDR2 as YYREEE (reference sequence). Trimming removed 0 bases at V and 4 bases at J, with 8 bases between. This CDR3 has 14 residues. Here the CDR3 DNA reads TGTGCCAGCAGCTTGGCAGGGGCGAATCAGCCCCAGCATTTT. Its protein is CASSLAGANQPQHF.